Listed below are T cell receptor beta chains from one sample, sequenced in a study of regulatory dendritic cells for organ transplantation. Profiled with immunoSEQ multiplex PCR; TCRdb holds only in-frame clones, not every one. The sample has 25,000 to 30,000 clones, roughly 85% seen once. Sequencing used memory CD4+ T cells from blood. These receptors originate from a human donor in good health. Each CDR3 is given with its conserved first and last residue. A D gene is named only where the DNA matches it firmly. Only part of the rows carry a size: once, few, many, or a class if the clone is expanded.

CASSEGWAGVQPQHF,TGTGCCAGCAGTGAAGGTTGGGCTGGGGTTCAGCCCCAGCATTTT,.,.,TRBJ1-5,TRBV2
CASSLAPGQPPTDTQYF,TGTGCCAGCAGCTTAGCCCCGGGACAGCCCCCCACAGATACGCAGTATTTT,TRBD1,.,TRBJ2-3,TRBV11-2
CASLGDRGGPYNSPLHF,TGTGCCAGCTTAGGGGACAGGGGAGGTCCCTATAATTCACCCCTCCACTTT,TRBD1,few,TRBJ1-6,TRBV14
CASSQAIPGVGTEAFF,TGTGCCAGCAGCCAAGCTATCCCAGGGGTGGGCACTGAAGCTTTCTTT,.,.,TRBJ1-1,TRBV14
CASSPIGVAGGSSYEQYF,TGTGCCAGCTCACCGATCGGAGTAGCGGGGGGGAGCTCCTACGAGCAGTACTTC,TRBD2,few,TRBJ2-7,TRBV18
CASSYQKGSNQPQHF,TGTGCCAGCAGTTACCAAAAGGGGAGCAATCAGCCCCAGCATTTT,.,.,TRBJ1-5,TRBV6-5
CASSSSPYGYTF,TGTGCCAGCAGTTCCTCCCCATATGGCTACACCTTC,.,.,TRBJ1-2,TRBV28
CASSLPLAIVSGANVLTF,TGTGCCAGCAGCTTACCCCTAGCCATCGTCTCTGGGGCCAACGTCCTGACTTTC,.,.,TRBJ2-6,TRBV11-2
CASSEGQGASNEQFF,TGTGCCAGCAGTGAGGGACAGGGCGCGAGTAATGAGCAGTTCTTC,TRBD1,few,TRBJ2-1,TRBV6-4
CASSLEGGAGQYF,TGTGCCAGCAGCTTAGAGGGGGGCGCGGGGCAGTATTTT,.,once,TRBJ2-3,TRBV11-3
CASSLRDGVLYGYTF,TGCGCCAGCAGCTTACGGGACGGAGTACTCTATGGCTACACCTTC,.,.,TRBJ1-2,TRBV5-1
CASSSTSGINREQYF,TGTGCCAGCAGTTCGACTAGCGGAATCAACCGCGAGCAGTACTTC,TRBD2,.,TRBJ2-7,TRBV27
CAWRMGNDGLGTIYF,TGTGCCTGGAGAATGGGAAATGACGGCCTGGGCACCATATATTTT,.,.,TRBJ1-3,TRBV30
CASSVELAVYNEQFF,TGTGCCAGCAGCGTAGAACTAGCGGTCTACAATGAGCAGTTCTTC,TRBD2,few,TRBJ2-1,TRBV9
CASSGDRGFGNTIYF,TGTGCCAGCAGTGGTGACAGGGGGTTCGGAAACACCATATATTTT,TRBD1,.,TRBJ1-3,TRBV6-5
CASSTEPSNTEAFF,TGTGCCAGTAGTACAGAACCATCGAACACTGAAGCTTTCTTT,.,few,TRBJ1-1,TRBV19
CASSKGTGGSYEQYF,TGTGCCAGCAGCAAGGGGACAGGGGGATCCTACGAGCAGTACTTC,TRBD1,.,TRBJ2-7,TRBV9
CASSEGSPLHF,TGTGCCAGCAGTGAAGGGTCACCCCTCCACTTT,.,.,TRBJ1-6,TRBV2
CASSLTGTGGETQYF,TGTGCCAGTAGTCTCACCGGGACAGGGGGAGAGACCCAGTACTTC,TRBD1,.,TRBJ2-5,TRBV19
CASRKSGLADYEQYF,TGTGCCAGCCGCAAATCAGGGCTAGCAGACTACGAGCAGTACTTC,.,.,TRBJ2-7,TRBV7-2
CASSQGREGYGYTF,TGTGCCAGCAGCCAAGGGCGAGAGGGCTATGGCTACACCTTC,.,few,TRBJ1-2,TRBV4-2
CASRRQGANSPLHF,TGTGCCAGCAGGCGACAGGGGGCGAATTCACCCCTCCACTTT,TRBD1,.,TRBJ1-6,TRBV2
CASSIGQGTEQYF,TGTGCCAGCAGCATAGGACAGGGGACCGAGCAGTACTTC,TRBD1,.,TRBJ2-7,TRBV14
CASSLDRDGYTF,TGTGCCAGCAGCTTGGACAGGGATGGCTACACCTTC,.,.,TRBJ1-2,TRBV5-5
CASSLNRGEPQHF,TGTGCCAGCAGCTTAAACCGGGGGGAGCCCCAGCATTTT,.,few,TRBJ1-5,TRBV7-2
CASSLSGLHSGANVLTF,TGCGCCAGCAGCTTGTCAGGACTGCACTCTGGGGCCAACGTCCTGACTTTC,.,.,TRBJ2-6,TRBV5-1